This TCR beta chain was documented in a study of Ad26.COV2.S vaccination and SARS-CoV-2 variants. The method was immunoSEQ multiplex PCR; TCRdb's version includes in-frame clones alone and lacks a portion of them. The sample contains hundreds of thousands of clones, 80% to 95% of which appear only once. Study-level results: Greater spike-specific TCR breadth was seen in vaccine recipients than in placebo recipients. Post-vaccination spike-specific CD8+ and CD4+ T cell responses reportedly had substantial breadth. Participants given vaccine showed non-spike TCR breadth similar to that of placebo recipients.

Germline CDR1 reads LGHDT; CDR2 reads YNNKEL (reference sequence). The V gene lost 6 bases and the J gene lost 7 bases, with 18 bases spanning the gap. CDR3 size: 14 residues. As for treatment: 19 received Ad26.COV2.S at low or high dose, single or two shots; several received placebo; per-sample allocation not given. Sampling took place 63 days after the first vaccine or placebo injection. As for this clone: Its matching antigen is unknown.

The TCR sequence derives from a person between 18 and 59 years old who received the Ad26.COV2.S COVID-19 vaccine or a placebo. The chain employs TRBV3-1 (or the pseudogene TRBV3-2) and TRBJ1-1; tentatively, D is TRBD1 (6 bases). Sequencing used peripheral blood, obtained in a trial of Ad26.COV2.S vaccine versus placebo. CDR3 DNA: TGTGCCAGCAGAGCTGGACAGCGGGCCGGTGAAGCTTTCTTT. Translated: CASRAGQRAGEAFF.